This T cell receptor beta chain was documented in a study of regulatory T cells in long-lasting Graves disease. The V gene's germline CDR1 is SGHNT and CDR2 YENEEA. The CDR3 loop spans 21 amino acids. With 0 bases clipped from V and 0 bases from J, the junction kept 17 bases outside the gene matches. Construction of TCR beta libraries relied on iRepertoire HTBI primers and on Arm-PCR targeting CDR3 regions. TCRdb re-called the multiplex PCR reads with MiXCR, one entry per CDR3 protein. Of 410,000 or so distinct CDR3 sequences listed, more than 12% were seen once; the top ten hold over 15%. Time point meaning: newly diagnosed GD, antithyroid drugs for less than 3 months. Researchers made the TCR library from RNA that was extracted from PBMCs. These same records also appear under a second study, on T cells in Graves' hyperthyroidism and ophthalmopathy. This second study notes: Uncontrolled infection, other autoimmune disease, pregnancy and lactation each barred patients from inclusion.

The sequence came from a woman in her twenties or thirties with Graves disease. The chain uses TRBV11-3 and TRBJ2-4; TRBD1 matches 7 bases. This material consisted of peripheral blood mononuclear cells (PBMCs), taken at new diagnosis, from a patient treated with antithyroid drugs. The CDR3 DNA follows: TGTGCCAGCAGCTTAGATATAGAGAGGGGACAGCTAGTCAAAGCCAAAAACATTCAGTACTTC. Its protein product is CASSLDIERGQLVKAKNIQYF.